This T cell receptor beta chain emerged from a study of cytomegalovirus exposure and HLA in healthy donors. The CDR3 length is 12 residues. The germline CDR1 and CDR2 sequences are SEHNR and FQNEAQ (reference sequence). Trimming pared 1 base from V and 5 bases from J, leaving 5 bases between. Produced via immunoSEQ multiplex PCR; TCRdb's table is partial and in-frame only. The sample has 150,000 to 200,000 clones, 86% seen once; the top ten hold under 7%. Material for sequencing was PBMCs. This TCR came from a woman under 40 in good health and CMV-seronegative. The rearrangement uses TRBV7-9 and TRBJ1-2; unclear D gene. The CDR3 DNA reads TGTGCCAGCAGCTTAGACGGGTATGGCTACACCTTC. Its translation: CASSLDGYGYTF.